This record concerns one TCR beta chain sequence. Assay used: immunoSEQ multiplex PCR; TCRdb lists only in-frame clones, some missing. The sample lists 70,000 or so clones, around 88% occurring once. This sample is drawn from a study of OX40 agonist ivuxolimab in advanced cancers. The germline V gene has CDR1 SGHKS and CDR2 YYEKEE (reference sequence). The V gene lost 5 bases and the J gene lost 7 bases, with 12 bases spanning the gap. CDR3 length equals 12 residues. The sample in question was CD4+ or CD8+ T cells sorted from blood, obtained in a trial of the OX40 agonist ivuxolimab. The V and J genes are TRBV5-5 and TRBJ1-1; D gene unclear. This receptor was identified in an adult with an advanced solid tumor such as melanoma, head and neck, liver or kidney cancer. CDR3 residues: CASRLSADEAFF. The CDR3 DNA is TGTGCCAGCAGACTTTCAGCCGATGAAGCTTTCTTT.